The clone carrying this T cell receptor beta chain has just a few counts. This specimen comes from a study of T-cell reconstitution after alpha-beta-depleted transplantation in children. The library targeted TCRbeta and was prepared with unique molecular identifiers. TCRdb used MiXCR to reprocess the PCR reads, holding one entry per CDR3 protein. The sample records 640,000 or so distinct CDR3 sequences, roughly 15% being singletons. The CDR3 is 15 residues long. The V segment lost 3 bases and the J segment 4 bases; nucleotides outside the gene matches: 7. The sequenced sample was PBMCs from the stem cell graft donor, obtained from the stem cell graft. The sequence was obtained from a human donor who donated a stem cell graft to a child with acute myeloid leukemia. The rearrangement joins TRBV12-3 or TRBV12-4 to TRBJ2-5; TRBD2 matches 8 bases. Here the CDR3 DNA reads TGTGCCAGCAGTTTTGGACTAGCCTCAGGAGAGACCCAGTACTTC. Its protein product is CASSFGLASGETQYF.